Below, 21 T cell receptor beta chains from the same sample are listed, as sequenced in a study of early T cells in non-severe SARS-CoV-2 infection. Using its own MiXCR run on the 5' RACE reads, TCRdb lists one record per CDR3 protein. The table has 50,000 to 70,000 distinct CDR3 sequences, 8% to 9.5% seen once; the top ten hold approximately 18%. The source material was whole blood. The receptors derive from an adult who was a healthcare worker with PCR-confirmed SARS-CoV-2 infection or an uninfected control (not recorded which).

The chain carries TRBV7-2 and TRBJ1-1, with D possibly matching TRBD1 (5 bases). Germline V gives CDR1 SGHTA, CDR2 FQGNSA. V lost 5 bases and J lost 6, with 22 bases in between. CDR3 length: 16 residues. CDR3 sequence (DNA): TGTGCCAGCAGCCCCGCCGGGACCCCCAAGGGGTCTGAAGCTTTCTTT. It is translated as CASSPAGTPKGSEAFF.

The chain carries TRBV28 and TRBJ2-7, with D possibly matching TRBD2 (6 bases). V lost 3 bases to trimming and J lost 3 bases, with 18 bases between them. Per the germline V gene, CDR1 is MDHEN and CDR2 is SYDVKM. The CDR3 runs to 16 residues. The CDR3 DNA follows: TGTGCCAGCAGTTTGGGGGGACTGGATCTAATCTACGAGCAGTACTTC. This sequence encodes CASSLGGLDLIYEQYF.

The rearrangement links TRBV29-1 to TRBJ2-7; D is unresolved. CDR3 length: 13 residues. Trimming cost V 0 bases and J 9 bases, with 15 bases left between them. The germline CDR1 and CDR2 sequences are SQVTM and ANQGSEA. CDR3 protein: CSVEEEFRNGQYF. CDR3 nucleotide sequence: TGCAGCGTTGAAGAAGAGTTTCGAAACGGGCAGTACTTC.

This clonotype is medium-sized (0.01 to 0.1%) within its sample. The J gene is TRBJ2-1, the V gene TRBV28; 12 bases align to TRBD2. The CDR3 has 21 residues. J lost 1 base, V lost 6 bases, and 19 bases had no gene match. The V gene's germline CDR1 is MDHEN and CDR2 SYDVKM. CDR3 sequence: CASSGPGLAGHLPDSYNEQFF. CDR3 in DNA: TGTGCCAGCAGCGGACCGGGACTAGCGGGTCATTTACCTGATTCCTACAATGAGCAGTTCTTC.

This chain uses TRBV29-1 with TRBJ2-5; 12 positions agree with TRBD2. The CDR3 has 18 amino acids. The germline V gene encodes CDR1 SQVTM and CDR2 ANQGSEA. J was trimmed by 0 bases and V by 1 base; bases with no gene match: 9. This CDR3 reads CSVEGVTSGRLNQETQYF. As DNA, the CDR3 is TGCAGCGTTGAAGGGGTAACTAGCGGGAGGTTAAACCAAGAGACCCAGTACTTC.

This clonotype came up many times. This sequence joins TRBV12-3 or TRBV12-4 and TRBJ2-3; 12 bases map to TRBD2. This CDR3 region has 18 residues. The V and J ends lost 5 bases and 4 bases, in that order; junction bases with no gene match: 13. The CDR3 sequence: CASSPRGLAGGEADTQYF. The DNA of the CDR3 is TGTGCCAGCAGTCCCCGAGGCCTAGCGGGAGGGGAAGCAGATACGCAGTATTTT.

The V call is TRBV7-9, the J call TRBJ2-1; no clear D gene. Trimming cost V 4 bases and J 3 bases, with 16 bases left between them. The CDR3 is 16 amino acids. CDR1 is SEHNR and CDR2 is FQNEAQ in the germline V gene (reference sequence). The DNA of the CDR3 is TGTGCCAGCAGCTCTAGGGCCCAAAAGAGCTACAATGAGCAGTTCTTC. It codes for CASSSRAQKSYNEQFF.

This clonotype was observed many times. This chain joins TRBV5-1 and TRBJ2-7; 9 positions agree with TRBD1. After removal of 4 bases from V and 5 bases from J, the junction contained 13 bases not matched to a gene. CDR1 SGHRS and CDR2 YFSETQ come from the germline V gene. CDR3 length: 16 residues. Here the CDR3 reads CASSPQGVGTGNEQYF. The CDR3 nucleotides read TGCGCCAGCAGCCCTCAAGGGGTTGGGACAGGGAACGAGCAGTACTTC.

This clonotype was picked up many times. V usage is TRBV5-1 and J usage is TRBJ2-2; D gene unclear. V was pared by 4 bases and J by 3 bases, with 10 bases between. CDR3 length: 14 amino acids. The germline V gene encodes CDR1 SGHRS and CDR2 YFSETQ. This chain's CDR3 is CASSPDPYTGELFF. Written as DNA, the CDR3 is TGCGCCAGCAGCCCGGACCCTTACACCGGGGAGCTGTTTTTT.

This clonotype was seen only once. The V and J genes are TRBV4-3 and TRBJ2-1; D could derive from TRBD1 or TRBD2 (5 bases each). The germline V and J ends were trimmed by 0 bases and 5 bases, with 17 bases remaining between them. The CDR3 has 17 residues. Germline V gene lookup returns CDR1 LGHNA and CDR2 YSLEER. The DNA of the CDR3 is TGCGCCAGCAGCCAAGACACCAGGGCTAGCTTCAACAATGAGCAGTTCTTC. This translates into CASSQDTRASFNNEQFF.

There are a few counts of this clonotype. This rearrangement joins TRBV27 to TRBJ1-1, with D maybe TRBD1 (5 bases). Germline CDR1 MNHEY, CDR2 SMNVEV (reference sequence). Trimming took 4 bases from V and 1 from J, leaving 16 bases between them. The CDR3 totals 16 residues. CDR3: CASSSYLRDGNTEAFF. The CDR3 DNA is TGTGCCAGCAGTTCATACCTCAGGGACGGGAACACTGAAGCTTTCTTT.

This clonotype was picked up a small number of times. The genes are TRBV3-1 and TRBJ2-5; tentative D call: TRBD2 (7 bases). Germline lookup yields CDR1 LGHDT and CDR2 YNNKEL (reference sequence). V gave up 1 base and J gave up 4 bases, with 19 bases separating them. The CDR3 extends over 17 amino acids. The CDR3 protein is CASSQAAASGGGETQYF. The CDR3 DNA follows: TGTGCCAGCAGCCAAGCGGCGGCTAGCGGAGGGGGAGAGACCCAGTACTTC.

This clonotype was counted between two and nine times. This chain links TRBV5-1 with TRBJ2-7, with D perhaps TRBD1 (6 bases). Germline V gene lookup returns CDR1 SGHRS and CDR2 YFSETQ. V lost 4 bases and J 0 bases, leaving 14 bases between the germline ends. CDR3 length: 15 amino acids. CDR3 amino acids: CASSSTGTNSYEQYF. CDR3 in DNA: TGCGCCAGCAGCAGCACCGGGACAAACTCCTACGAGCAGTACTTC.

The rearrangement joins TRBV28 to TRBJ1-2; tentative D call: TRBD1 (5 bases). Germline-derived CDR1 and CDR2 are MDHEN and SYDVKM. The CDR3 length is 14 residues. Trimming cost V 3 bases and J 7 bases, with 15 bases left between them. The CDR3: CASSFPEGRGGYTF. In DNA form, the CDR3 reads TGTGCCAGCAGTTTTCCGGAGGGACGAGGTGGCTACACCTTC.

This clonotype came up many times. This chain links TRBV18 with TRBJ2-6, with unresolved D. The CDR3 is 16 residues long. The germline gives CDR1 KGHSH, CDR2 LQKENI. V was clipped by 6 bases and J by 4 bases, with 16 bases between them. In DNA, the CDR3 is TGTGCCAGCTCGCCAGGTCCCCGGTTAGGGGCCAACGTCCTGACTTTC. Its protein product is CASSPGPRLGANVLTF. The variable domain in full, completed from reference TRBV18 and TRBJ2-6, reads NAGVMQNPRHLVRRRGQEARLRCSPMKGHSHVYWYRQLPEEGLKFMVYLQKENIIDESGMPKERFSAEFPKEGPSILRIQQVVRGDSAAYFCASSPGPRLGANVLTFGAGSRLTVL.

In its sample, this clonotype was seen many times. The chain recombines TRBV5-1 with TRBJ2-7; perhaps TRBD1 as D (6 bases). The V and J ends lost 3 bases and 7 bases respectively, with 14 bases between them. In germline, CDR1 is SGHRS, CDR2 YFSETQ. This CDR3 has 13 amino acids. CDR3 bases: TGCGCCAGCAGCTCGAAGACAGGCAAAGAGCAGTACTTC. It specifies CASSSKTGKEQYF.

Within the sample, this clonotype is medium-sized. This chain connects TRBV7-6 to TRBJ2-5; the D gene is possibly TRBD1 (6 bases). This CDR3 contains 13 residues. Per the germline V gene, CDR1 is SGHVS and CDR2 is FNYEAQ. Trimming left V 8 bases short and J 5 bases short, with 15 bases between. This chain's CDR3 is CASARGRQETQYF. The CDR3 DNA is TGTGCCAGCGCCAGGGGACGGCAGGAGACCCAGTACTTC.

This clonotype was counted many times. The J gene is TRBJ2-2, the V gene TRBV5-8; no reliable D call. The CDR3 sequence is 17 residues long. Trimming shortened V by 9 bases and J by 3 bases, and 24 bases separated the two germline ends. Germline V CDR1 and CDR2: SGHTS, YDEGEE. CDR3 region: CAILTGAGRLYTGELFF. CDR3 sequence (DNA): TGTGCCATCCTAACGGGCGCAGGACGGCTTTACACCGGGGAGCTGTTTTTT.

This clonotype came up many times. The rearrangement links TRBV7-9 to TRBJ1-1; the D is unclear. CDR3 length: 13 residues. Germline V gene lookup returns CDR1 SEHNR and CDR2 FQNEAQ (reference sequence). V was trimmed by 2 bases and J by 3 bases, leaving 7 bases between them. CDR3 DNA sequence: TGTGCCAGCAGCTTACTCGTCGACACTGAAGCTTTCTTT. Translated, it gives CASSLLVDTEAFF.

This rearrangement joins TRBV28 to TRBJ2-1; D gene unclear. From germline, CDR1 is MDHEN and CDR2 SYDVKM. The CDR3 is 12 amino acids. V dropped 6 bases and J dropped 10 bases, with 13 bases sitting between them. CDR3 bases: TGTGCCAGCAGCCTAAACCCGACGGAGCAGTTCTTC. Encoded protein: CASSLNPTEQFF. The entire variable domain, with the rest obtained from reference TRBV28 and TRBJ2-1, is as follows: DVKVTQSSRYLVKRTGEKVFLECVQDMDHENMFWYRQDPGLGLRLIYFSYDVKMKEKGDIPEGYSVSREKKERFSLILESASTNQTSMYLCASSLNPTEQFFGPGTRLTVL.

The J gene is TRBJ2-4, the V gene TRBV21-1; the table names TRBD1, a call not compared with the DNA. TRBV21-1 is described as a pseudogene. The CDR3 has 16 amino acids. The CDR3 DNA reads TGTGCCAGCGGACCTACAGGTCCCGCGGCCAAAAACATTCAGTACTTC. Translation: CASGPTGPAAKNIQYF.